This T cell receptor (beta chain) was recorded in a study of blood T cell repertoires in COVID-19. Study context: Italy, Spain and the United States were the sources of the convalescent and acute COVID-19 samples. T cells, B-cell-depleted T cells, or PBMCs provided the cDNA or gDNA that served as material.

Assay used: immunoSEQ multiplex PCR; TCRdb lists only in-frame clones, some missing. The sample holds some 73,000 clones, 82% seen once. Per germline, CDR1 SGHTS and CDR2 YDEGEE. V shed 0 bases and J 5 bases; nucleotides not matched to a gene: 3. This CDR3 comprises 14 residues. This rearrangement joins TRBV5-8 to TRBJ1-2; 8 positions match TRBD1. This receptor was taken from a woman aged 55-75 years with acute or convalescent COVID-19. Input material: peripheral blood. The CDR3 coding sequence is TGTGCCAGCAGCTTGGCAGGGGGCCCGTATGGCTACACCTTC. As protein: CASSLAGGPYGYTF.